The rows below give T cell receptor beta chains drawn from one sample of a study of blood T cell repertoires in COVID-19. The method was immunoSEQ multiplex PCR; TCRdb's version includes in-frame clones alone and lacks a portion of them. This sample has 250,000 to 350,000 clones; around 87% occur once, and the top ten carry 1.5% to 2%. The sample was PBMCs or T cells enriched from blood (not recorded which). The origin of the receptors is a woman aged 18-35 years with acute COVID-19. Each CDR3 is given with its conserved first and last residue. D genes are given only for firm matches. Not all rows give a size; the values are once, few, many and, for expanded clones, a class.

d_call	v_call	j_call	clone_size	cdr3_aa	cdr3_nt
-	TRBV28	TRBJ2-7	-	CASSLIRTGLEQYF	TGTGCCAGCAGTCTCATCCGTACAGGGCTCGAGCAGTACTTC
TRBD2	TRBV9	TRBJ2-2	-	CASSPGLAGGQHTGELFF	TGTGCCAGCAGCCCAGGACTAGCGGGAGGGCAGCACACCGGGGAGCTGTTTTTT
TRBD1	TRBV11-3	TRBJ2-2	-	CASSSQGSGELFF	TGTGCCAGCAGCTCACAGGGGTCCGGGGAGCTGTTTTTT
-	TRBV7-2	TRBJ1-1	-	CASSLSPSREAFF	TGTGCCAGCAGCTTAAGTCCTTCCCGGGAAGCTTTCTTT
-	TRBV28	TRBJ1-2	-	CASIPGGIRGRSDGYTF	TGTGCCAGCATCCCCGGAGGCATAAGAGGAAGGAGCGATGGCTACACCTTC
TRBD1	TRBV6-4	TRBJ1-5	-	CASSDENWTGGGNQPQHF	TGTGCCAGCAGTGACGAAAATTGGACAGGGGGAGGCAATCAGCCCCAGCATTTT
TRBD2	TRBV10-1	TRBJ2-1	-	CASSESGLNPGLAGGYNEQFF	TGCGCCAGCAGTGAGTCGGGACTTAACCCGGGACTAGCGGGAGGTTACAATGAGCAGTTCTTC
TRBD2	TRBV7-9	TRBJ2-7	few	CASSLTSGSYEQYF	TGTGCCAGCAGCCTGACTAGCGGGAGCTACGAGCAGTACTTC
-	TRBV18	TRBJ2-2	-	CASSPRRVANTGELFF	TGTGCCAGCTCACCGAGGCGGGTAGCGAACACCGGGGAGCTGTTTTTT
-	TRBV2	TRBJ2-2	-	CASSEAHGTGELFF	TGTGCCAGCAGTGAAGCGCACGGCACCGGGGAGCTGTTTTTT
TRBD1	TRBV5-5	TRBJ2-7	-	CASSTSTGVRYEQYF	TGTGCCAGCAGCACATCGACAGGGGTACGCTACGAGCAGTACTTC
TRBD1	TRBV29-1	TRBJ2-1	-	CSTNRQGAYNEQFF	TGCAGCACCAACCGACAGGGCGCCTACAATGAGCAGTTCTTC
-	TRBV28	TRBJ1-1	-	CASRKGVVRTEAFF	TGTGCCAGCAGGAAGGGGGTTGTGCGCACTGAAGCTTTCTTT
TRBD1	TRBV11-3	TRBJ2-1	-	CASSLRDRGRMGYNEQFF	TGTGCCAGCAGCTTACGGGACAGGGGGCGGATGGGTTACAATGAGCAGTTCTTC
TRBD2	TRBV7-3	TRBJ2-1	-	CASSDTSGIKGNEQFF	TGTGCCAGCAGCGATACTAGCGGGATTAAGGGCAATGAGCAGTTCTTC
TRBD2	TRBV4-2	TRBJ2-5	few	CASSQVASGQETQYF	TGTGCCAGCAGCCAAGTGGCTAGCGGCCAAGAGACCCAGTACTTC
TRBD2	TRBV7-2	TRBJ2-1	-	CASSLRTSGSHEQFF	TGTGCCAGCAGCTTACGGACTAGCGGGAGCCATGAGCAGTTCTTC
-	TRBV9	TRBJ2-7	-	CASSPKPSQYF	TGTGCCAGCAGCCCGAAGCCGTCCCAGTACTTC
-	TRBV5-1	TRBJ1-2	-	CASSLSALGESYTF	TGCGCCAGCAGCTTAAGTGCCCTGGGCGAGAGCTACACCTTC
-	TRBV5-1	TRBJ1-1	few	CASSLKQGSFTEAFF	TGCGCCAGCAGCCTAAAACAGGGTAGTTTTACTGAAGCTTTCTTT
-	TRBV21-1	TRBJ1-4	once	CASSKNSDRGSVKLFF	TGTGCCAGCAGCAAAAACAGCGACAGGGGCTCGGTAAAACTGTTTTTT
TRBD1	TRBV4-3	TRBJ1-6	-	CASSQARQGASPLHF	TGCGCCAGCAGCCAAGCTCGACAGGGGGCCTCACCCCTCCACTTT
-	TRBV4-1	TRBJ1-4	-	CASSQGWGGTNEKLFF	TGCGCCAGCAGCCAGGGGTGGGGGGGAACTAATGAAAAACTGTTTTTT
TRBD2	TRBV18	TRBJ2-1	-	CASSGTRGNNEQFF	TGTGCCAGCTCAGGGACTAGGGGGAACAATGAGCAGTTCTTC
-	TRBV27	TRBJ2-5	-	CASSSREETQYF	TGTGCCAGCAGTTCACGCGAAGAGACCCAGTACTTC
-	TRBV6-5	TRBJ1-4	-	CASSYSKGDEKLFF	TGTGCCAGCAGTTACTCAAAGGGAGACGAAAAACTGTTTTTT
TRBD2	TRBV7-8	TRBJ2-7	-	CASSLVVASGRSKYEQYF	TGTGCCAGCAGCTTAGTGGTGGCTAGCGGGAGGAGTAAGTACGAGCAGTACTTC
TRBD1	TRBV11-3	TRBJ2-2	-	CASSLGTGPANTGELFF	TGTGCCAGCAGCTTAGGGACAGGTCCCGCGAACACCGGGGAGCTGTTTTTT
-	TRBV4-1	TRBJ2-1	-	CASSRVGDEQFF	TGCGCCAGCAGCCGGGTAGGGGATGAGCAGTTCTTC
TRBD1	TRBV25-1	TRBJ2-2	-	CASSDLAGGTGELFF	TGTGCCAGCAGTGATTTGGCAGGGGGCACCGGGGAGCTGTTTTTT
-	TRBV7-8	TRBJ1-2	-	CASSLVQGYGYTF	TGTGCCAGCAGCTTAGTACAGGGCTATGGCTACACCTTC
-	TRBV7-6	TRBJ2-7	-	CASSPDTTYEQYF	TGTGCCAGCAGCCCGGACACCACCTACGAGCAGTACTTC
-	TRBV7-8	TRBJ2-3	-	CASSLGRGTDTQYF	TGTGCCAGCAGCTTGGGCAGGGGTACAGATACGCAGTATTTT
-	TRBV27	TRBJ2-1	-	CASSLHLAPTGIRSSYNEQFF	TGTGCCAGCAGTTTGCACTTGGCCCCCACAGGGATAAGGAGCTCCTACAATGAGCAGTTCTTC
TRBD2	TRBV11-2	TRBJ2-7	-	CASRNPGLAGDSSYEQYF	TGTGCCAGCAGAAACCCGGGACTAGCGGGTGACAGCTCCTACGAGCAGTACTTC
TRBD1	TRBV18	TRBJ2-1	-	CASSQQVDRVANEQFF	TGTGCCAGCTCACAGCAGGTGGACAGGGTGGCCAATGAGCAGTTCTTC
-	TRBV11-2	TRBJ1-1	-	CASSSRHPKRNTEAFF	TGTGCCAGCAGCTCCAGGCACCCCAAGAGAAACACTGAAGCTTTCTTT
-	TRBV5-6	TRBJ1-6	-	CASSLTGGNSPLHF	TGTGCCAGCAGCTTAACGGGGGGAAATTCACCCCTCCACTTT
TRBD2	TRBV3-1/TRBV3-2	TRBJ2-7	-	CASSQGTSLYYEQYF	TGTGCCAGCAGCCAAGGGACTAGCCTTTACTACGAGCAGTACTTC
-	TRBV12-3/TRBV12-4	TRBJ2-7	-	CASSLITGYEQYF	TGTGCCAGCAGTCTAATCACTGGTTACGAGCAGTACTTC
-	TRBV6-5	TRBJ1-4	-	CASSSTQGTNEKLFF	TGTGCCAGCAGTTCGACGCAGGGGACTAATGAAAAACTGTTTTTT
TRBD2	TRBV19	TRBJ2-1	-	CANRRRTSDNEQFF	TGTGCCAACCGACGCAGGACTAGCGACAATGAGCAGTTCTTC
-	TRBV5-1	TRBJ2-2	-	CASSPAGAGLTGELFF	TGCGCCAGCAGCCCCGCGGGGGCAGGTCTCACCGGGGAGCTGTTTTTT
-	TRBV27	TRBJ2-7	once	CASSHRDWYEQYF	TGTGCCAGCAGCCACCGGGACTGGTACGAGCAGTACTTC
-	TRBV12-3/TRBV12-4	TRBJ2-1	once	CASSLGLTYEQFF	TGTGCCAGCAGTCTCGGACTAACCTATGAGCAGTTCTTC
-	TRBV18	TRBJ2-7	-	CASSARTGADEQYF	TGTGCCAGCTCAGCCCGCACAGGAGCTGACGAGCAGTACTTC
TRBD1	TRBV7-8	TRBJ1-2	-	CASSLAPGTGYGYTF	TGTGCCAGCAGCTTAGCGCCGGGGACAGGTTATGGCTACACCTTC
TRBD1	TRBV27	TRBJ1-2	-	CASSLTRGRSGNYGYTF	TGTGCCAGCAGTTTGACCAGGGGGCGTTCCGGTAACTATGGCTACACCTTC